What follows are 7 T cell receptor beta chains derived from one specimen sequenced in a study of T-cell reconstitution after alpha-beta-depleted transplantation in children. Preparation of the TCRbeta library was carried out with unique molecular identifiers. TCRdb ran MiXCR on the PCR reads and lists one entry per CDR3 protein. The data contain approximately 210,000 distinct CDR3 sequences, around a sixth of them singletons. The material was PBMCs, mostly from graft donor cells, obtained 360 days after TCRalphabeta/CD19-depleted stem cell transplant. Receptors were obtained from a male patient between 2 and 15 years old who had a stem cell transplant for acute lymphoblastic leukemia, so the T cells may come from the graft donor.

V and J are TRBV12-3 or TRBV12-4 and TRBJ2-4; D is perhaps TRBD2 (5 bases). This CDR3 spans 13 amino acids. Deletions cut 2 bases from V and 7 bases from J, with 9 bases between. CDR3 amino acids: CASSLYGMNIQYF. The CDR3 nucleotides read TGTGCCAGCAGTTTATACGGGATGAACATTCAGTACTTC.

This clonotype was observed many times. The chain carries TRBV7-2 and TRBJ2-3; maybe TRBD2 (6 bases). The V and J ends lost 8 bases and 2 bases respectively, with 14 bases between them. The CDR3 is 14 amino acids. Germline V gives CDR1 SGHTA, CDR2 FQGNSA. The CDR3 sequence is CASRDWAYTDTQYF. In nucleotides, the CDR3 is TGTGCCAGCCGGGACTGGGCCTACACAGATACGCAGTATTTT.

V usage is TRBV7-6 and J usage is TRBJ2-7, with unresolved D. The CDR3 extends over 13 amino acids. CDR1 and CDR2 from the germline V gene are SGHVS and FNYEAQ. Trimming cost V 5 bases and J 3 bases, with 11 bases left between them. The CDR3 loop reads CASSPISLYEQYF. Here the CDR3 DNA reads TGTGCCAGCAGCCCTATCAGCCTCTACGAGCAGTACTTC.

Only a few counts were recorded for this clonotype. This rearrangement joins TRBV4-3 to TRBJ1-5; D is ambiguous. The CDR3 length is 16 residues. Germline V gene sequence: CDR1 LGHNA, CDR2 YSLEER. V was clipped by 0 bases and J by 2 bases, with 11 bases between them. The CDR3 DNA sequence: TGCGCCAGCAGCCAAGAATGGAGGGTGGGCAATCAGCCCCAGCATTTT. Translation: CASSQEWRVGNQPQHF.

This clonotype has a handful of counts. V gene TRBV20-1 combines with J gene TRBJ2-7, with D perhaps given as TRBD1 or TRBD2 (5 bases each). Per germline, CDR1 DFQATT and CDR2 SNEGSKA (reference sequence). This CDR3 comprises 16 residues. V lost 0 bases to trimming and J lost 2 bases, with 17 bases between them. CDR3 coding DNA: TGCAGTGCTAGAGATTGGGAAAGGGACCGAGCCTACGAGCAGTACTTC. This encodes CSARDWERDRAYEQYF.

This clonotype was seen a few times. The V and J genes are TRBV20-1 and TRBJ2-1, with TRBD2 identical over 9 bases. This CDR3 is built from 13 residues. J gave up 9 bases and V 1 base, and 4 bases lay outside the gene matches. CDR1 and CDR2 (germline): DFQATT, SNEGSKA (reference sequence). In nucleotides, the CDR3 is TGCAGTGCTAGAGCTAGCGGGATGGGTGAGCAGTTCTTC. The encoded protein is CSARASGMGEQFF.

This clonotype was detected only once. The J gene is TRBJ2-7, the V gene TRBV5-5; possible D gene TRBD2, 7 bases. Trimming cost V 0 bases and J 7 bases, with 14 bases left between them. This CDR3 has 14 residues. Germline V gives CDR1 SGHKS, CDR2 YYEKEE (reference sequence). The CDR3 region is CASSLVRGAGEQYF. CDR3 DNA: TGTGCCAGCAGCTTGGTTCGGGGGGCCGGAGAGCAGTACTTC.